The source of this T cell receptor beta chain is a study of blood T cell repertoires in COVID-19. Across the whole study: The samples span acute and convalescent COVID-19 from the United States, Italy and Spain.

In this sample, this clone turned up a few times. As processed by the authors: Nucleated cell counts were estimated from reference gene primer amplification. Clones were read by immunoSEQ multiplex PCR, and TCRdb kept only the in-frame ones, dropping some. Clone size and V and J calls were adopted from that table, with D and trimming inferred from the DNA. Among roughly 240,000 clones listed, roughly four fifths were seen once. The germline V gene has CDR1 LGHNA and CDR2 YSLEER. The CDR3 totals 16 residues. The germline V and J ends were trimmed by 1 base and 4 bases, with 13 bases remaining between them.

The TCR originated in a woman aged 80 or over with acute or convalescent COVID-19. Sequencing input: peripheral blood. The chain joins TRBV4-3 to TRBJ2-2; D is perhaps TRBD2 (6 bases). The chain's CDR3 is CASSQARDFSTGELFF. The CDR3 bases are TGCGCCAGCAGCCAAGCCCGGGACTTTTCCACCGGGGAGCTGTTTTTT.